This T cell receptor beta chain was captured by sequencing in a study of T-cell reconstitution after alpha-beta-depleted transplantation in children. Study-wide findings and caveats: There were some patients whose high TCRbeta diversity at day 60 came from surviving recipient T cells and thymic progenitors. Two months or so post-transplant, alpha-beta T cells reportedly derived from several hundred expanded graft clones.

This CDR3 spans 16 amino acids. V lost 3 bases and J lost 6; bases outside the gene matches: 9. In its sample, this clonotype was seen a few times. Its antigen is unidentified. As it was prepared, the TCRbeta library received unique molecular identifiers. MiXCR, run by TCRdb on the PCR reads, gives a single entry per CDR3 protein. The repertoire has fewer than 750,000 distinct CDR3 sequences, over 25% of them found once; the top ten carry around 36%. This rearrangement joins TRBV12-3 or TRBV12-4 to TRBJ1-5; the match to TRBD1 covers 9 bases. This specimen was PBMCs, taken before TCRalphabeta/CD19-depleted stem cell transplant. The receptor was isolated from a boy in the first two years of life with Wiskott-Aldrich syndrome, due to receive a stem cell transplant. The CDR3 nucleotides read TGTGCCAGCAGTTTGGTTTACAGGGGGCGAGCTCAGCCCCAGCATTTT. Its protein product is CASSLVYRGRAQPQHF.